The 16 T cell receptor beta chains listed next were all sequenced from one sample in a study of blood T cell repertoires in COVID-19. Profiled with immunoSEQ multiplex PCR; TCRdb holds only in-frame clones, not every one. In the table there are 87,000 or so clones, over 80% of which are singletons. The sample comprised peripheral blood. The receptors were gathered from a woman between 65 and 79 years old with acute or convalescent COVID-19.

Here the CDR3 DNA reads TGTGCCAGCAGCCCAGCGACCGAGGGGAACACTGAAGCTTTCTTT. Residues: CASSPATEGNTEAFF. The rearrangement uses TRBV5-5 and TRBJ1-1, with D hard to call. Germline lookup yields CDR1 SGHKS and CDR2 YYEKEE (reference sequence). The CDR3 covers 15 residues. Trimming cost V 4 bases and J 1 base, with 14 bases left between them.

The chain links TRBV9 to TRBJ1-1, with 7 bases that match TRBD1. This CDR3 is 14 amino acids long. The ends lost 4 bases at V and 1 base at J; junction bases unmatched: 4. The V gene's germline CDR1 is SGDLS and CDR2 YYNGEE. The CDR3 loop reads CASSPWTGNTEAFF. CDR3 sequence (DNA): TGTGCCAGCAGCCCTTGGACAGGGAACACTGAAGCTTTCTTT.

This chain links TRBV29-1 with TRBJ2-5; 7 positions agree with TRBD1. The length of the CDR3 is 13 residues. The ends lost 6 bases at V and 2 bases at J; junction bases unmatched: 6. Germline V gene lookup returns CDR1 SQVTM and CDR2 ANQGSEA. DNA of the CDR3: TGCAGCGTCCTAGGACAGGCACAAGAGACCCAGTACTTC. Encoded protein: CSVLGQAQETQYF. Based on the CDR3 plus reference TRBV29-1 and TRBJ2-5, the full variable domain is SAVISQKPSRDICQRGTSLTIQCQVDSQVTMMFWYRQQPGQSLTLIATANQGSEATYESGFVIDKFPISRPNLTFSTLTVSNMSPEDSSIYLCSVLGQAQETQYFGPGTRLLVL.

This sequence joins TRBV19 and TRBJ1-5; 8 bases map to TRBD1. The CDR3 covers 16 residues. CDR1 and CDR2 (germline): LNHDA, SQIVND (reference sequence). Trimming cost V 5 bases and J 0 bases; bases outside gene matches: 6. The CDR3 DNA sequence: TGTGCCAGTAGTGACGGGACAGGTTATAGCAATCAGCCCCAGCATTTT. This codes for CASSDGTGYSNQPQHF.

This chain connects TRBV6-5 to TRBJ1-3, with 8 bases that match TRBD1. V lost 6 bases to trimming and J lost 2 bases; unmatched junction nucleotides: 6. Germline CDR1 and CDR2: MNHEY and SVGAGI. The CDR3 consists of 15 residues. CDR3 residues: CASRPGQGPGNTIYF. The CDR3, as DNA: TGTGCCAGCAGACCAGGACAGGGACCTGGAAACACCATATATTTT.

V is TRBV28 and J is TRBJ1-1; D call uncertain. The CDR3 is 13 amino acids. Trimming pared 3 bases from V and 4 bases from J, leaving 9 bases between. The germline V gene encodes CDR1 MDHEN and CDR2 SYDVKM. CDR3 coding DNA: TGTGCCAGCAGTTTTGAACAGAGCACTGAAGCTTTCTTT. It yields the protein CASSFEQSTEAFF.

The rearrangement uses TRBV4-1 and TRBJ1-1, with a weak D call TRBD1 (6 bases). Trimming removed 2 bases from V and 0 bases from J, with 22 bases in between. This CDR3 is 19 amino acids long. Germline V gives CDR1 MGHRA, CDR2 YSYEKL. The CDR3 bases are TGCGCCAGCAGCCAAAGTGACGGGGGGCGGAAGTCCATGAACACTGAAGCTTTCTTT. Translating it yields CASSQSDGGRKSMNTEAFF.

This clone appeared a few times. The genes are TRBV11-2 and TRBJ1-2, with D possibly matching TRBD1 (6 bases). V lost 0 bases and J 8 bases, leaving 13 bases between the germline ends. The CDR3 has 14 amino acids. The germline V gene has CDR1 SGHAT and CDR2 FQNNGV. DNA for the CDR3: TGTGCCAGCAGCTTAGATGGGGGGGCGACGGGCTACACCTTC. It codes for CASSLDGGATGYTF.

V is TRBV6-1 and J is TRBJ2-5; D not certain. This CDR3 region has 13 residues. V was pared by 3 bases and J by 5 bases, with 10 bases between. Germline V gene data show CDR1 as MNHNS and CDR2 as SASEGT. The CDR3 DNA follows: TGTGCCAGCAGTGACGAGGTGTGGGAGACCCAGTACTTC. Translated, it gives CASSDEVWETQYF.

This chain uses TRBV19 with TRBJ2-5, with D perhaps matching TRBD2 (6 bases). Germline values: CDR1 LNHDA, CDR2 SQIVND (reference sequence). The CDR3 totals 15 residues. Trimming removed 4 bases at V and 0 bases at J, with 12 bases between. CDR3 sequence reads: CASSTAGSYQETQYF. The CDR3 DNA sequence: TGTGCCAGTAGTACCGCCGGGAGCTACCAAGAGACCCAGTACTTC.

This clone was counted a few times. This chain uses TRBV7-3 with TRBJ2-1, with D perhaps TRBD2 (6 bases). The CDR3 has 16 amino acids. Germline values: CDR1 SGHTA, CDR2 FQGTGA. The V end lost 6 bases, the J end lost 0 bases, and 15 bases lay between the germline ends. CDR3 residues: CASSHSGGSSYNEQFF. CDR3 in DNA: TGTGCCAGCAGTCATTCCGGGGGTAGCTCCTACAATGAGCAGTTCTTC.

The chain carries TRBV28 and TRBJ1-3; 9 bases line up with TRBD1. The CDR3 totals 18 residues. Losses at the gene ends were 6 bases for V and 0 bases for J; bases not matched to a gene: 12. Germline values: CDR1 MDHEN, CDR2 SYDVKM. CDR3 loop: CASSLVPGQGYSGNTIYF. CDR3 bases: TGTGCCAGCAGCCTAGTCCCGGGACAGGGTTACTCTGGAAACACCATATATTTT.

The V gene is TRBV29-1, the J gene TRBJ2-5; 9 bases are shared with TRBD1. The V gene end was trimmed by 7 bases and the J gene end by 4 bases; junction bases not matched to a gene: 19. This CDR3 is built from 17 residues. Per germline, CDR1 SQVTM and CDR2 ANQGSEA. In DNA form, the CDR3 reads TGCAGCGCGCCGGGACAGGGTTCGACTAGCACTGCAGAGACCCAGTACTTC. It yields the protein CSAPGQGSTSTAETQYF.

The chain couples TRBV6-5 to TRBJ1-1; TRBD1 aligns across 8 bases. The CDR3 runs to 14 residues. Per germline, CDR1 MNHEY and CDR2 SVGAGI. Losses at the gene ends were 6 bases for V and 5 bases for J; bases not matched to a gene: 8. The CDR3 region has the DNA TGTGCCAGCAGCCGACCGGACAGGGCTACTGAAGCTTTCTTT. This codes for CASSRPDRATEAFF.

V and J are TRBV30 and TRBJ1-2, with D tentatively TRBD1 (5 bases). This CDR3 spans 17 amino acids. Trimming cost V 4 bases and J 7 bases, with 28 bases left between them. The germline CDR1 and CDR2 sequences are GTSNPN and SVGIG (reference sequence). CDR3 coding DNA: TGTGCCTGGAAGGCTTTCCACGATGCCGGGGGTTACGGTGGCTACACCTTC. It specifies CAWKAFHDAGGYGGYTF.

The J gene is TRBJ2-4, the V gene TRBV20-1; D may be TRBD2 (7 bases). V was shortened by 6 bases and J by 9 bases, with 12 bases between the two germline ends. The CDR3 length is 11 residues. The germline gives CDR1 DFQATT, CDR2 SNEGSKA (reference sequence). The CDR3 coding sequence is TGCAGTGCAGGGAGGGGGGGCATTCAGTACTTC. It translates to CSAGRGGIQYF.